This TCR beta chain was sequenced for a study of T cell responses to AZD1222 COVID-19 vaccine. Data came from immunoSEQ multiplex PCR; TCRdb stores just in-frame clones and leaves some out. The table shows 85,000 to 90,000 clones, with about 90% occurring only once. As regards this clone: As yet, its antigen is unknown.

Overall study findings and caveats: Of the AZD1222 recipients, only 5 to 7 were seropositive at baseline.

V lost 3 bases to trimming and J lost 3 bases, with 17 bases between them. From germline, CDR1 is SGHVT and CDR2 SQSDAQ. The CDR3 totals 16 residues. Sequenced here: peripheral blood, sampled on day 0 of MenACWY control vaccination. This sequence joins TRBV7-4 and TRBJ1-2; perhaps TRBD1 as D (5 bases). This TCR was recovered from an adult in good health. CDR3 bases: TGTGCCAGCAGCTTCTCAGGGCGGGAGTCCGACTATGGCTACACCTTC. Translation: CASSFSGRESDYGYTF. Supplemented by reference TRBV7-4 and TRBJ1-2, the full variable domain reads GAGVSQSPRYKVAKRGRDVALRCDSISGHVTLYWYRQTLGQGSEVLTYSQSDAQRDKSGRPSGRFSAERPERSVSTLKIQRTEQGDSAVYLCASSFSGRESDYGYTFGSGTRLTVV.